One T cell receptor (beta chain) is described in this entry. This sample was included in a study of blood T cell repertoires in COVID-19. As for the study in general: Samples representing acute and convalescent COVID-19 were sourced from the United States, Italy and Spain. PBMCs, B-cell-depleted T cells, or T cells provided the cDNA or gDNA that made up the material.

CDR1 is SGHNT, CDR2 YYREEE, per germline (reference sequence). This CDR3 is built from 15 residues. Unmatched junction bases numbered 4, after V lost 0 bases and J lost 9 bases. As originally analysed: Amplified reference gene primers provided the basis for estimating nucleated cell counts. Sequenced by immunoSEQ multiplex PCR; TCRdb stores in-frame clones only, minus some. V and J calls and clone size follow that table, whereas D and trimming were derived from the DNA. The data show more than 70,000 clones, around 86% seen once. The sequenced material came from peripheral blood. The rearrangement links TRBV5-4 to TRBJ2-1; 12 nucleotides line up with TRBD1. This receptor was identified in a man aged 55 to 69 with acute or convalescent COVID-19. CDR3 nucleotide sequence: TGTGCCAGCAGCTTGGGTGGGACAGGGGGCAGTGAGCAGTTCTTC. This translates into CASSLGGTGGSEQFF.